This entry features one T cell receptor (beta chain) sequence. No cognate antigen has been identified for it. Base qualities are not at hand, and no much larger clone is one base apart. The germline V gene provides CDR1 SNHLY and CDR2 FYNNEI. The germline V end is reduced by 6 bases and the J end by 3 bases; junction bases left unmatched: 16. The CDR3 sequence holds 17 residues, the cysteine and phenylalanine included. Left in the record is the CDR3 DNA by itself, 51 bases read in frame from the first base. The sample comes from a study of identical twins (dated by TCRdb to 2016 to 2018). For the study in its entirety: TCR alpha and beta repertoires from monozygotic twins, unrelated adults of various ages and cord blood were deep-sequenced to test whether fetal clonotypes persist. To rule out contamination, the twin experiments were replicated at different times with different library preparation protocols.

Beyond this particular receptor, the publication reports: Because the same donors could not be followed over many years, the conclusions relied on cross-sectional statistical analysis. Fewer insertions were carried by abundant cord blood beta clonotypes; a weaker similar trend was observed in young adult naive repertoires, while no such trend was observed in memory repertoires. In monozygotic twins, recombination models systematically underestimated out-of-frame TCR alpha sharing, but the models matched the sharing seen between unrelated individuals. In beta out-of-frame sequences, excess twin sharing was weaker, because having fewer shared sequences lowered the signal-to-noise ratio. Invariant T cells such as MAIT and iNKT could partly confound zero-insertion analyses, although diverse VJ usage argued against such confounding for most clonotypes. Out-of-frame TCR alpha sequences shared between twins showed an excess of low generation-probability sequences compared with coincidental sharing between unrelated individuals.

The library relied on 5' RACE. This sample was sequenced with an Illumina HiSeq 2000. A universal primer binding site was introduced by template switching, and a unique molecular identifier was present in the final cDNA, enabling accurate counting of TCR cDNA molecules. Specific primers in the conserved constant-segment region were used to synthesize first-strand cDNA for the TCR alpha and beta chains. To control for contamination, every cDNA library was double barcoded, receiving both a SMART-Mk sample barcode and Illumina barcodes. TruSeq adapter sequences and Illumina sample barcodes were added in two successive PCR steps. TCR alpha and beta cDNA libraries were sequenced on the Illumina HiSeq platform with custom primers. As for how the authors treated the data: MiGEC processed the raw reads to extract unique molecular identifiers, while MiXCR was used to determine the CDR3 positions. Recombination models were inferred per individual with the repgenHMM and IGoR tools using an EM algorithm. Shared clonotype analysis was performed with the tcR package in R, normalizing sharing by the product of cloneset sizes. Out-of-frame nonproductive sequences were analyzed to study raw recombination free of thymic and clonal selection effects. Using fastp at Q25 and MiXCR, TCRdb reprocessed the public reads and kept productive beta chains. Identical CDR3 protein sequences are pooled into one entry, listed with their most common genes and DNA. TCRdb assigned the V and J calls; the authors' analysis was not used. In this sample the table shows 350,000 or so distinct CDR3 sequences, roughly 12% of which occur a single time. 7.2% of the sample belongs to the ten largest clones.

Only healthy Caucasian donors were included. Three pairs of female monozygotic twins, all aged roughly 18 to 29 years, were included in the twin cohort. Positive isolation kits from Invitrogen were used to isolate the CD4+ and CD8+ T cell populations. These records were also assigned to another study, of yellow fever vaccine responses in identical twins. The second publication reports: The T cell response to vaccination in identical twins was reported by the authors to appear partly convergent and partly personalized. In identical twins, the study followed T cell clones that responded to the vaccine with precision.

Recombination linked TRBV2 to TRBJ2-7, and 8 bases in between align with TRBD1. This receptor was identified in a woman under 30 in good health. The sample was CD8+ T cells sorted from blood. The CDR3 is CASRIQGASPEDYEQYF. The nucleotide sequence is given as TGTGCCAGCAGAATTCAGGGGGCTTCACCTGAAGACTACGAGCAGTACTTC. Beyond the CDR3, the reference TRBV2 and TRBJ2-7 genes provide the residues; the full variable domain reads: EPEVTQTPSHQVTQMGQEVILRCVPISNHLYFYWYRQILGQKVEFLVSFYNNEISEKSEIFDDQFSVERPDGSNFTLKIRSTKLEDSAMYFCASRIQGASPEDYEQYFGPGTRLTVT.